Included here is one T cell receptor beta chain sequence, with context. The target antigen is unknown. All of the isolated RNA was reverse transcribed, so expressed TCRB transcripts were sequenced. Clones were sequenced by immunoSEQ multiplex PCR, and TCRdb holds only the in-frame ones, with some missing. Found here are hundreds of thousands of clones, roughly 70% of them singletons; the top ten hold approximately 0.053%. Cell sorting via CD45RO/CCR7/CD25/CD127/CD95/CD27 was performed to obtain CD4+ naive, central memory, regulatory and stem cell-like memory cells. This specimen comes from a study of beta chain features in type 1 diabetes. About the research overall: Healthy donors resembled patients in age, gender and cell yields. Study results and limitations: In every one of the four CD4+ subsets, TCRB CDR3s were moderately but significantly shorter in Type 1 diabetes patients. Small HLA sub-analyses could not settle whether HLA shapes TCRB rearrangement.

V gave up 4 bases and J gave up 2 bases, with 11 bases separating them. The CDR3 extends over 13 amino acids. The germline V gene has CDR1 SQVTM and CDR2 ANQGSEA. This TCR came from a man aged 30 to 39 in good health. Sequenced input: naive CD4+ T cells from blood. The chain has TRBV29-1 and TRBJ2-5; a possible D gene is TRBD1 (6 bases). CDR3 nucleotides: TGCAGCGTTGGACGGACAGCACAAGAGACCCAGTACTTC. Translating gives CSVGRTAQETQYF.